This is a list of T cell receptor beta chains from one sample in a study of blood T cell repertoires in COVID-19. The repertoire was sequenced with immunoSEQ multiplex PCR; TCRdb's copy has only in-frame clones and lacks some. The sample holds fewer than 350,000 clones, more than 75% seen once. The sequencing sample was made of PBMCs or T cells enriched from blood (not recorded which). The receptors stem from a woman aged 40 to 50 with acute COVID-19. The CDR3 runs from the conserved cysteine through the conserved F or W. The D gene is left open where the match is weak. The size of a clone is reported for some rows only, either as once, few or many, or as a class for expanded clones.

V	D	size	J	CDR3	DNA
TRBV24-1	TRBD1	.	TRBJ1-1	CATSGFRGRDTEAFF	TGTGCCACCAGTGGCTTCAGGGGGCGCGACACTGAAGCTTTCTTT
TRBV10-3	.	.	TRBJ1-2	CAISGGGEKGYLSHTF	TGTGCCATCAGTGGGGGAGGAGAGAAAGGGTATCTTTCTCACACATTC
TRBV9	.	.	TRBJ2-7	CASSVGQGGLGEQYF	TGTGCCAGCAGCGTAGGGCAGGGGGGCCTAGGCGAGCAGTACTTC
TRBV5-5	.	.	TRBJ2-7	CASSLTEYYEQYF	TGTGCCAGCAGCTTGACGGAGTACTACGAGCAGTACTTC
TRBV5-6	TRBD1	.	TRBJ2-7	CASSLRTGGQYYEYF	TGTGCCAGCAGCCTCCGGACAGGGGGCCAGTATTATGAGTACTTC
TRBV7-9	.	.	TRBJ2-5	CASSLRVQGGETQYF	TGTGCCAGCAGCTTAAGGGTACAGGGAGGGGAGACCCAGTACTTC
TRBV25-1	.	.	TRBJ2-2	CASSEMQGGTGELFF	TGTGCCAGCAGTGAGATGCAGGGGGGCACCGGGGAGCTGTTTTTT
TRBV15	.	.	TRBJ2-7	CATSRDRQGTYEQYF	TGTGCCACCAGCAGAGATCGGCAGGGAACCTACGAGCAGTACTTC
TRBV4-2	TRBD2	.	TRBJ2-2	CASSQDSGRWDGELFF	TGTGCCAGCAGCCAAGATAGCGGGAGGTGGGACGGGGAGCTGTTTTTT
TRBV7-9	TRBD2	.	TRBJ2-3	CASSPGTSLYSTDTQYF	TGTGCCAGCAGCCCCGGGACTAGCCTATATAGCACAGATACGCAGTATTTT
TRBV3-1/TRBV3-2	.	.	TRBJ2-1	CASSQSRGNEQFF	TGTGCCAGCAGCCAATCACGGGGCAATGAGCAGTTCTTC
TRBV2	TRBD1	.	TRBJ2-5	CASGLSGQAYF	TGTGCCAGCGGGCTTTCCGGACAGGCTTACTTC
TRBV6-5	TRBD2	.	TRBJ2-5	CASRQTGTSSETQYF	TGTGCCAGCAGACAGACCGGGACTAGCTCAGAGACCCAGTACTTC
TRBV9	TRBD1	.	TRBJ1-3	CASSVAPTGDLSGNTIYF	TGTGCCAGCAGCGTAGCTCCGACAGGGGATTTGAGTGGAAACACCATATATTTT
TRBV7-2	TRBD1	.	TRBJ2-7	CASSLEGQGSYEQYF	TGTGCCAGCAGCTTAGAGGGACAGGGGTCCTACGAGCAGTACTTC
TRBV5-1	TRBD1	.	TRBJ2-7	CASSTGGSYEQYF	TGCGCCAGCTCGACAGGGGGATCCTACGAGCAGTACTTC
TRBV4-2	TRBD2	.	TRBJ2-7	CASSQASGGYEQYF	TGTGCCAGCAGCCAAGCAAGCGGGGGTTACGAGCAGTACTTC
TRBV24-1	TRBD2	.	TRBJ2-3	CATSDPGTSGDRDTQYF	TGTGCCACCAGTGACCCCGGGACTAGCGGGGACCGGGATACGCAGTATTTT
TRBV28	TRBD1	few	TRBJ1-2	CASSQGQGHYGYTF	TGTGCCAGCAGTCAAGGACAGGGTCACTATGGCTACACCTTC
TRBV19	TRBD1	once	TRBJ1-1	CASRDRDTEAFF	TGTGCCAGTAGGGACAGGGACACTGAAGCTTTCTTT
TRBV6-5	.	.	TRBJ2-4	CASSSGQIAKNIQYF	TGTGCCAGCAGCTCCGGACAGATAGCCAAAAACATTCAGTACTTC
TRBV27	.	.	TRBJ1-5	CASSLFSTTGVAPQHF	TGTGCCAGCAGTTTATTCTCTACAACCGGAGTCGCACCCCAGCATTTT
TRBV7-9	TRBD1	once	TRBJ2-5	CASSLAYIRQGQETQYF	TGTGCCAGCAGCTTAGCGTATATTAGACAGGGCCAAGAGACCCAGTACTTC